This entry features one T cell receptor beta chain sequence. Its antigen is unknown. This sample was included in a study of cytomegalovirus exposure and HLA in healthy donors. Study-wide results and caveats: TCR beta V- and J-gene trimming was later associated with a missense DCLRE1C variant. Later analysis showed most CMV-associated TCR beta chains appearing HLA-restricted. What TCR beta sequences reportedly achieved was accurate prediction of HLA-A and HLA-B alleles in most subjects. Immune exposure information available was restricted to CMV serostatus.

Primers: 60 Vbeta forward and 13 Jbeta reverse. The assay was immunoSEQ multiplex PCR, and TCRdb's table has in-frame clones only and misses some. The table lists some 150,000 clones, approximately 80% of them singletons. Sample: PBMCs. The receptor's source is a man aged 25-45 years in good health and CMV-seropositive.

The chain's CDR3 is CASSLGTGYEQYF. The CDR3 bases are TGTGCCAGCAGCTTAGGTACGGGTTACGAGCAGTACTTC. The V call is TRBV11-3, the J call TRBJ2-7; D call uncertain. With 1 base removed from V and 4 bases from J, the gap between germline ends came to 8 bases. The CDR3 totals 13 residues. CDR1 and CDR2 (germline): SGHNT, YENEEA.